These 8 T cell receptor beta chains share one sample of origin, sequenced in a study of cytomegalovirus exposure and HLA in healthy donors. The repertoire was sequenced with immunoSEQ multiplex PCR; TCRdb's copy has only in-frame clones and lacks some. The repertoire consists of 260,000 or so clones, with less than 95% occurring once and the leading ten covering approximately 3%. Sequencing used PBMCs. Every receptor here comes from a woman between 25 and 40 years old in good health and CMV-seronegative.

The CDR3 DNA follows: TGCGCCAGCAGCCAAGATTTATTGACCGGGGAGACCCAGTACTTC. Protein product: CASSQDLLTGETQYF. The V gene is TRBV4-3, the J gene TRBJ2-5, with D unclear. The V end was cut by 0 bases, the J end by 5 bases, with 13 bases between. Germline V gene sequence: CDR1 LGHNA, CDR2 YSLEER. The CDR3 covers 15 residues.

The CDR3 loop reads CSARDKPEQYF. The CDR3, as DNA: TGCAGTGCTAGAGACAAACCAGAGCAGTACTTC. This sequence joins TRBV20-1 and TRBJ2-7; D remains unclear. Germline assignment: CDR1 DFQATT and CDR2 SNEGSKA (reference sequence). The CDR3 is made up of 11 amino acids. The germline V and J ends were trimmed by 0 bases and 7 bases, with 7 bases remaining between them.

The chain joins TRBV6-1 to TRBJ2-7; 11 nucleotides align to TRBD1. The CDR3 covers 17 residues. The germline V gene encodes CDR1 MNHNS and CDR2 SASEGT. V lost 0 bases, J lost 2 bases, and 6 bases stayed unmatched. CDR3 protein: CASSEAGQGAGAYEQYF. The CDR3 coding sequence is TGTGCCAGCAGTGAAGCCGGACAGGGGGCAGGAGCCTACGAGCAGTACTTC.

This clone has a single count. V and J are TRBV27 and TRBJ2-5; 7 bases agree with TRBD1. The V gene end was trimmed by 3 bases and the J gene end by 2 bases; junction bases not matched to a gene: 15. Germline V CDR1 and CDR2: MNHEY, SMNVEV (reference sequence). The CDR3 extends over 18 amino acids. The CDR3 here is CASSFFSEPGQQQETQYF. The CDR3 nucleotides are TGTGCCAGCAGTTTTTTTTCAGAGCCGGGACAGCAACAAGAGACCCAGTACTTC.

J is TRBJ1-2 and V is TRBV4-1, with D maybe TRBD1 (5 bases). Trimming shortened V by 0 bases and J by 0 bases, and 11 bases separated the two germline ends. Germline V gene data show CDR1 as MGHRA and CDR2 as YSYEKL. This CDR3 is 16 amino acids long. In DNA, the CDR3 is TGCGCCAGCAGCCAAGATCGCCAGGGTTCTAACTATGGCTACACCTTC. Its protein is CASSQDRQGSNYGYTF.

V and J are TRBV5-6 and TRBJ2-7; TRBD2 matches 8 bases. V gave up 2 bases and J gave up 3 bases; unmatched junction bases: 1. CDR1 and CDR2 from the germline V gene are SGHDT and YYEEEE. The CDR3 is 13 residues long. This CDR3 reads CASSFSGNYEQYF. For the CDR3, the DNA is TGTGCCAGCAGCTTTAGCGGGAACTACGAGCAGTACTTC.

The sample holds one count of this clone. The chain employs TRBV19 and TRBJ2-1; D uncertain. Trimming removed 5 bases from V and 0 bases from J, with 8 bases in between. Germline V lookup: CDR1 LNHDA, CDR2 SQIVND (reference sequence). There are 14 residues in the CDR3. In DNA form, the CDR3 reads TGTGCCAGTAGTTCGCGGAGCTCCTACAATGAGCAGTTCTTC. Its protein is CASSSRSSYNEQFF.

This sequence joins TRBV28 and TRBJ2-7; no definite D call. CDR3 length equals 14 residues. V was clipped by 2 bases and J by 4 bases, with 12 bases between them. CDR1 is MDHEN and CDR2 is SYDVKM in the germline V gene. CDR3 loop: CASSLPRVSYEQYF. CDR3 sequence (DNA): TGTGCCAGCAGTTTACCCCGGGTTTCGTACGAGCAGTACTTC.